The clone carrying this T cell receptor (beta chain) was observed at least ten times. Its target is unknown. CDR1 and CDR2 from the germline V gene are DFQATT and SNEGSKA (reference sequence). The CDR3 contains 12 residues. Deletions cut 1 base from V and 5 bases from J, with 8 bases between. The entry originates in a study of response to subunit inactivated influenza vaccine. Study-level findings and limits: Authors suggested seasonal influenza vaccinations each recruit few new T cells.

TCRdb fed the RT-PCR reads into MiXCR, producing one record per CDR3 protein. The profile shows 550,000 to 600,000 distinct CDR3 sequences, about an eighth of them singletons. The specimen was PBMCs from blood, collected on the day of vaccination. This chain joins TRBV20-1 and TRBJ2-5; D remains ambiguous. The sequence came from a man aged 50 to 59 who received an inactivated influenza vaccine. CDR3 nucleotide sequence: TGCAGTGCTAGAGCCGGATCGGAGACCCAGTACTTC. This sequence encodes CSARAGSETQYF.